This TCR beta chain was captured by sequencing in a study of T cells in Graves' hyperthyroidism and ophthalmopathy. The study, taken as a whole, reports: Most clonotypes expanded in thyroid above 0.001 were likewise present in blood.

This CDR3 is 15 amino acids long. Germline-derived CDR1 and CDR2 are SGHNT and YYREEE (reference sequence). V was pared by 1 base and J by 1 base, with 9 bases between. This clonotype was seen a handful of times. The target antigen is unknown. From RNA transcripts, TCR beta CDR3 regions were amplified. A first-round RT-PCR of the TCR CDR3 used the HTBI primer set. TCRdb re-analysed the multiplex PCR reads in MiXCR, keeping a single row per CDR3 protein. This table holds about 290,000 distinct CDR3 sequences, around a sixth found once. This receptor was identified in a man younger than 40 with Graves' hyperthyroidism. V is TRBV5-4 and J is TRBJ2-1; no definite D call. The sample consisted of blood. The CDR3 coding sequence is TGTGCCAGCAGCTTGTCTAGACTTTCCTACAATGAGCAGTTCTTC. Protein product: CASSLSRLSYNEQFF.